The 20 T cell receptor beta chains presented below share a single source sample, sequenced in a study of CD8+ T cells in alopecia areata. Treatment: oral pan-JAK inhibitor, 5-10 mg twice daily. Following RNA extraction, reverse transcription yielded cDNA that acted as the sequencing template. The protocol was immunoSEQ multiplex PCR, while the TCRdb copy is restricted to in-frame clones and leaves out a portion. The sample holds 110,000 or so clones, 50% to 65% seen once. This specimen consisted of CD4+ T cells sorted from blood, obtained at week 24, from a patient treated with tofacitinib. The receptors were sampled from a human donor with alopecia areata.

CDR3 nucleotides: TGTGCCAGCAGTTACTCTAGCGCTGGGGCCAACGTCCTGACTTTC. As protein: CASSYSSAGANVLTF. The V and J genes are TRBV6-5 and TRBJ2-6; perhaps TRBD2 as D (5 bases). V lost 0 bases and J lost 2, with 5 bases in between. This CDR3 contains 15 residues. Germline loops: CDR1 MNHEY, CDR2 SVGAGI.

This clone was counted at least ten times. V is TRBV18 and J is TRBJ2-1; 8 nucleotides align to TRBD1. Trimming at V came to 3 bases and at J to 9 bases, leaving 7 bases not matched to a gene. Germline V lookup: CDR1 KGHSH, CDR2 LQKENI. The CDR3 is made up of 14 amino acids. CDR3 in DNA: TGTGCCAGCTCACCGGGACAGGATTATGGTGAGCAGTTCTTC. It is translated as CASSPGQDYGEQFF.

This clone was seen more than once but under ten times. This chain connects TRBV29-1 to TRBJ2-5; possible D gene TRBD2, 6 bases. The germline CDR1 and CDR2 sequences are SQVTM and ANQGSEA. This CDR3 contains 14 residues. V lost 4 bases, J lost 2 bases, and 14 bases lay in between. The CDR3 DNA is TGCAGCGTTGGTCCGCGACGGGGGCAAGAGACCCAGTACTTC. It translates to CSVGPRRGQETQYF.

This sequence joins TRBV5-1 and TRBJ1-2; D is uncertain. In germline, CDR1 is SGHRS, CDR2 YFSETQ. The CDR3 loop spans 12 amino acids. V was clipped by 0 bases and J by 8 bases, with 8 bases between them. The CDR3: CASSLDSRGYTF. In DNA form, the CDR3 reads TGCGCCAGCAGCTTGGACTCCCGCGGCTACACCTTC.

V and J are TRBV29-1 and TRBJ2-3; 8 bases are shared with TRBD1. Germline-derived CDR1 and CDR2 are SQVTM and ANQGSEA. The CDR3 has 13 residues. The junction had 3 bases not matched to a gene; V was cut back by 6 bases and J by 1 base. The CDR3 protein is CSVTGVGTDTQYF. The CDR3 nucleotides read TGCAGCGTGACAGGGGTTGGCACAGATACGCAGTATTTT.

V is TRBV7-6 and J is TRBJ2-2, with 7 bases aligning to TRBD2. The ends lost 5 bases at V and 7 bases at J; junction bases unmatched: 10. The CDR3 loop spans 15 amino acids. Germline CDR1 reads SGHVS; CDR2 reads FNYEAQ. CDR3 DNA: TGTGCCAGCAGCCAACTCCGGGAGGCCGACGGGGAGCTGTTTTTT. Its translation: CASSQLREADGELFF.

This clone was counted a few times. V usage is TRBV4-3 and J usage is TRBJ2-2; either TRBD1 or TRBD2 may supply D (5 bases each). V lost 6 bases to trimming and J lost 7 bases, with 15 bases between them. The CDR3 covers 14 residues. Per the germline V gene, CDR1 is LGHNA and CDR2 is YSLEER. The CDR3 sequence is CASRLRDRHGELFF. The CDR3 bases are TGCGCCAGCAGGCTTAGGGACCGACACGGGGAGCTGTTTTTT.

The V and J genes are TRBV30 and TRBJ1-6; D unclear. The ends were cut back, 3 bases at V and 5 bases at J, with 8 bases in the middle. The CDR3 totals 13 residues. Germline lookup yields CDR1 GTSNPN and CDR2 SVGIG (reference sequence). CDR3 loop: CAWRDLHNSPLHF. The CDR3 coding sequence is TGTGCCTGGAGAGATCTTCATAATTCACCCCTCCACTTT.

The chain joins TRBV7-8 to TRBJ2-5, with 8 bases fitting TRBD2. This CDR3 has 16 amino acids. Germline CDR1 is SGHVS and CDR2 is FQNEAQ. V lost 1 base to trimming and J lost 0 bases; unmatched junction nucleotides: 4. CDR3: CASSLVGGGNQETQYF. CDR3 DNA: TGTGCCAGCAGCTTAGTTGGCGGGGGGAACCAAGAGACCCAGTACTTC.

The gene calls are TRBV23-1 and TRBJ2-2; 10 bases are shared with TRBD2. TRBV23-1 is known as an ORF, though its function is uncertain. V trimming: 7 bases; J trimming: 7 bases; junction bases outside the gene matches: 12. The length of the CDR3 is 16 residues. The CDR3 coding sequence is TGCGCCAGCACCCCCGAGGGGGGACTAGCGAGCGGGGAGCTGTTTTTT. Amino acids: CASTPEGGLASGELFF.

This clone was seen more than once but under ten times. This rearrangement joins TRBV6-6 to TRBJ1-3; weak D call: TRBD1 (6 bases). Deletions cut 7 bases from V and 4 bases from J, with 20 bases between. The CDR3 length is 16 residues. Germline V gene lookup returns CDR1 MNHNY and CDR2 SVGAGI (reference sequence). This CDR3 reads CASTLSGGLRGNTIYF. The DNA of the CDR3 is TGTGCCAGCACATTATCCGGGGGCCTAAGGGGAAACACCATATATTTT.

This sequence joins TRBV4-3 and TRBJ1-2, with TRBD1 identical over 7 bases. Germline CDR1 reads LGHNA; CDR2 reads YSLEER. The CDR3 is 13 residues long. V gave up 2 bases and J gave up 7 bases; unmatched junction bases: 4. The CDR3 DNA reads TGCGCCAGCAGCCAAAGACAGGGCGGTGGCTACACCTTC. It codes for CASSQRQGGGYTF.

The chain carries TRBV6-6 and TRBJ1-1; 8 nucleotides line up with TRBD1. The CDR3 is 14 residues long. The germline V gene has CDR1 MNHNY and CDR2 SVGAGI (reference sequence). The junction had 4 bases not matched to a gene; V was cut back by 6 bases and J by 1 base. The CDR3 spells CASSRGQENTEAFF. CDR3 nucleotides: TGTGCCAGCAGCCGGGGACAGGAGAACACTGAAGCTTTCTTT.

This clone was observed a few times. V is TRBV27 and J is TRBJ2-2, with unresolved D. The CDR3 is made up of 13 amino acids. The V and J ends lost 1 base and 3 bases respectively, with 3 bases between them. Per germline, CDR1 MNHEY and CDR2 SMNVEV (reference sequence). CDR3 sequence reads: CASSLWDTGELFF. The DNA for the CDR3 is TGTGCCAGCAGTTTATGGGACACCGGGGAGCTGTTTTTT.

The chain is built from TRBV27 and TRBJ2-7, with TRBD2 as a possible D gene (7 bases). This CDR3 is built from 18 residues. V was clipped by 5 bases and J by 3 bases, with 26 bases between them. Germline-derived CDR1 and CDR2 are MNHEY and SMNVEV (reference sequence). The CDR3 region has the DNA TGTGCCAGCAGTCCTACTCGGAATGCGGGGGCCAATTACTACGAGCAGTACTTC. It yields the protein CASSPTRNAGANYYEQYF.

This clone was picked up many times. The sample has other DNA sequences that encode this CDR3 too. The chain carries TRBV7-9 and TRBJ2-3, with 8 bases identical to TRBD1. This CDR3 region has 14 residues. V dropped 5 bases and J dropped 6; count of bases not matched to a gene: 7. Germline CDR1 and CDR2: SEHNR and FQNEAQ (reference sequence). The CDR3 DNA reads TGTGCCAGCAGCCTCTACAGGGGGACGGATACGCAGTATTTT. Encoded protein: CASSLYRGTDTQYF.

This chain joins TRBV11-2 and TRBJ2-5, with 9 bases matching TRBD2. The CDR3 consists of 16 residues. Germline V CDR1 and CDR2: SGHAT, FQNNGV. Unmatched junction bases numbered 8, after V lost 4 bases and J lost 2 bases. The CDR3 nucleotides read TGTGCCAGCAGCTCGCTTAGCGGGGGAATTCAAGAGACCCAGTACTTC. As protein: CASSSLSGGIQETQYF.

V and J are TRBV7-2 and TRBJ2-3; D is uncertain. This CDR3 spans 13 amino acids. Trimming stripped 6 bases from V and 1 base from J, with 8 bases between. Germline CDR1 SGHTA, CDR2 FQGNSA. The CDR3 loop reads CASRFPGTDTQYF. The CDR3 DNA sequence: TGTGCCAGCAGGTTCCCCGGCACAGATACGCAGTATTTT. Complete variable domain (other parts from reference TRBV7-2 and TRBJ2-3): GAGVSQSPSNKVTEKGKDVELRCDPISGHTALYWYRQSLGQGLEFLIYFQGNSAPDKSGLPSDRFSAERTGGSVSTLTIQRTQQEDSAVYLCASRFPGTDTQYFGPGTRLTVL.

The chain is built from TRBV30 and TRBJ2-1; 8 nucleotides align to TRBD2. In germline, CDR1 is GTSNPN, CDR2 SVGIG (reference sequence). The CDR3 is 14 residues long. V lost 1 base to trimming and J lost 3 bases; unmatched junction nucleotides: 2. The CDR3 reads CAWSASGGYNEQFF. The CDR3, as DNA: TGTGCCTGGAGTGCGAGCGGGGGCTACAATGAGCAGTTCTTC.

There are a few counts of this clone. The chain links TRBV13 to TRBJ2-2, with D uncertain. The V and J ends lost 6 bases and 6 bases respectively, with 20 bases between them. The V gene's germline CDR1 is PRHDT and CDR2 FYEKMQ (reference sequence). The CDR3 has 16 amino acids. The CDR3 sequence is CASRLPTRLAAGELFF. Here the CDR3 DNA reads TGTGCCAGCAGATTACCCACCCGGTTGGCGGCCGGGGAGCTGTTTTTT.